A single TCR beta chain is shown here with its context. Its antigen is not known. Amplification of TCR beta used genomic DNA extracted from peripheral blood. The CDR3 extends over 19 amino acids. V lost 2 bases and J lost 0; bases outside the gene matches: 11. CDR1 and CDR2 from the germline V gene are SGHAT and FQNNGV. The data originate from a study of T cell repertoires in aging, cancer and after chemotherapy. Study as a whole: Donors were grouped into six age bands spanning 30 or younger through 70 or older. The whole study produced a dataset of about 8.8 million TCR reads.

Study results and caveats: These repertoire data do not allow conclusions about immunological memory after chemotherapy.

Multiplex touch-down PCR with TRB-A/B primers amplified rearranged V-D-J TRB sequences. In TCRdb, the multiplex PCR reads were re-called with MiXCR into one record per CDR3 protein. The repertoire holds several hundred distinct CDR3 sequences, with 20% to 25% as singletons. The source material was blood. The origin of this receptor is a human donor with a blood cancer. The rearrangement joins TRBV11-2 to TRBJ2-3, with 10 bases aligning to TRBD2. The CDR3 DNA follows: TGTGCCAGCAGCTTACGGGGGGCTAGCGGGAGTATGAGCACAGATACGCAGTATTTT. Its protein product is CASSLRGASGSMSTDTQYF.